The 29 T cell receptor beta chains below come from one sample, sequenced in a study of blood T cell repertoires in COVID-19. The method was immunoSEQ multiplex PCR; TCRdb's version includes in-frame clones alone and lacks a portion of them. The data hold 35,000 to 50,000 clones, with more than 85% observed a single time. The specimen was peripheral blood. These receptor sequences come from a man in his fifties with active COVID-19.

The chain carries TRBV30 and TRBJ1-6; D not resolved. The V end lost 2 bases, the J end lost 0 bases, and 17 bases lay between the germline ends. Germline CDR1 GTSNPN, CDR2 SVGIG (reference sequence). The CDR3 runs 18 residues. The CDR3 protein is CAWSPSRSPSSYNSPLHF. CDR3 bases: TGTGCCTGGAGTCCCTCCCGGAGCCCTAGCTCCTATAATTCACCCCTCCACTTT.

This clone showed up just a few times. The V and J genes are TRBV5-1 and TRBJ2-2; D ambiguous. Trimming stripped 4 bases from V and 1 base from J, with 8 bases between. Germline lookup yields CDR1 SGHRS and CDR2 YFSETQ. The CDR3 runs to 14 residues. The CDR3 DNA sequence: TGCGCCAGCAGCCCGGTCGAGAACACCGGGGAGCTGTTTTTT. It specifies CASSPVENTGELFF.

This clone was counted a few times. The J gene is TRBJ2-2, the V gene TRBV25-1; D possibly corresponds to TRBD1 (5 bases). Trimming took off 4 bases at V and 5 bases at J, with 11 bases between the two ends. Per the germline V gene, CDR1 is MGHDK and CDR2 is SYGVNS. The CDR3 runs to 14 residues. In nucleotides, the CDR3 is TGTGCCAGCAGTGGGCAAGGGGATACCGGGGAGCTGTTTTTT. The encoded protein is CASSGQGDTGELFF.

The chain carries TRBV4-1 and TRBJ1-2; perhaps TRBD1 as D (5 bases). CDR1 and CDR2 from the germline V gene are MGHRA and YSYEKL. The CDR3 runs 16 residues. Trimming removed 4 bases from V and 6 bases from J, with 21 bases in between. The CDR3: CASSPELSDTFDGYTF. The DNA of the CDR3 is TGCGCCAGCAGCCCCGAACTCTCGGACACCTTTGATGGCTACACCTTC.

The CDR3 loop is CASSLFGGATGELFF. CDR3 in DNA: TGTGCCAGCAGCTTGTTCGGGGGGGCAACCGGGGAGCTGTTTTTT. The chain combines TRBV5-5 with TRBJ2-2; 8 bases are a match to TRBD2. The CDR3 contains 15 residues. The V segment lost 1 base and the J segment 5 bases; nucleotides outside the gene matches: 4. Germline V gene lookup returns CDR1 SGHKS and CDR2 YYEKEE (reference sequence). Full variable domain (outside the CDR3, taken from reference TRBV5-5 and TRBJ2-2): DAGVTQSPTHLIKTRGQQVTLRCSPISGHKSVSWYQQVLGQGPQFIFQYYEKEERGRGNFPDRFSARQFPNYSSELNVNALLLGDSALYLCASSLFGGATGELFFGEGSRLTVL.

The chain joins TRBV7-9 to TRBJ1-1, with D hard to call. From germline, CDR1 is SEHNR and CDR2 FQNEAQ (reference sequence). This CDR3 comprises 13 residues. V lost 1 base and J lost 7, with 10 bases in between. CDR3 DNA sequence: TGTGCCAGCAGCTTAGGAGCATACAGTGAAGCTTTCTTT. Translating it yields CASSLGAYSEAFF. The entire variable domain, with the rest obtained from reference TRBV7-9 and TRBJ1-1, is as follows: DTGVSQNPRHKITKRGQNVTFRCDPISEHNRLYWYRQTLGQGPEFLTYFQNEAQLEKSRLLSDRFSAERPKGSFSTLEIQRTEQGDSAMYLCASSLGAYSEAFFGQGTRLTVV.

V usage is TRBV5-4 and J usage is TRBJ2-5; D call uncertain. V lost 4 bases and J lost 3, with 10 bases in between. Germline V gene data show CDR1 as SGHNT and CDR2 as YYREEE (reference sequence). The CDR3 has 13 amino acids. CDR3 nucleotides: TGTGCCAGCAGCCCCAGCGTTGAAGAGACCCAGTACTTC. This gives the protein CASSPSVEETQYF.

The J gene is TRBJ2-3, the V gene TRBV10-1, with TRBD1 matching over 7 bases. The CDR3 consists of 18 residues. CDR1 WNHNN and CDR2 SYGVQD come from the germline V gene (reference sequence). Trimming cost V 4 bases and J 1 base; bases outside gene matches: 14. CDR3 in DNA: TGCGCCAGCAGTGGCGACAGGGTATCCAACTCCCGCACAGATACGCAGTATTTT. This sequence encodes CASSGDRVSNSRTDTQYF.

The rearrangement uses TRBV11-2 and TRBJ2-6; TRBD1 matches 8 bases. With 1 base clipped from V and 2 bases from J, the junction kept 1 base outside the gene matches. The CDR3 extends over 16 amino acids. Germline-derived CDR1 and CDR2 are SGHAT and FQNNGV. Here the CDR3 DNA reads TGTGCCAGCAGCTTAGTGGGACAGGCTGGGGCCAACGTCCTGACTTTC. This sequence encodes CASSLVGQAGANVLTF.

The chain links TRBV7-2 to TRBJ1-2; tentatively, D is TRBD1 (5 bases). Germline lookup yields CDR1 SGHTA and CDR2 FQGNSA. V shed 8 bases and J shed 5 bases, with 15 bases lying between them. The CDR3 extends over 13 amino acids. CDR3: CASSSRADYGYTF. CDR3 sequence (DNA): TGTGCCAGCTCCTCCAGGGCAGATTATGGCTACACCTTC.

This clone was seen more than once but under ten times. V gene TRBV4-1 combines with J gene TRBJ2-3, with D unresolved. V was pared by 4 bases and J by 0 bases, with 8 bases between. The CDR3 extends over 14 amino acids. Per the germline V gene, CDR1 is MGHRA and CDR2 is YSYEKL. CDR3 region: CASSRGRSTDTQYF. CDR3 DNA sequence: TGCGCCAGCAGCCGCGGCCGGAGCACAGATACGCAGTATTTT.

This chain links TRBV5-1 with TRBJ2-1; 8 bases are a match to TRBD2. J lost 0 bases, V lost 4 bases, and 3 bases had no gene match. Looked up from germline, CDR1 is SGHRS and CDR2 is YFSETQ. CDR3 length: 15 amino acids. The CDR3 sequence: CASSPSGSSYNEQFF. CDR3 DNA sequence: TGCGCCAGCAGCCCGAGCGGGAGCTCCTACAATGAGCAGTTCTTC.

The rearrangement joins TRBV29-1 to TRBJ1-1; D gene ambiguous. The germline V gene has CDR1 SQVTM and CDR2 ANQGSEA. This CDR3 is built from 13 residues. Trimming took 7 bases from V and 2 from J, leaving 14 bases between them. The CDR3 nucleotides are TGCAGCGCCCTGACTCATCCAAACACTGAAGCTTTCTTT. Amino acid sequence: CSALTHPNTEAFF.

This chain joins TRBV5-3 and TRBJ2-2; TRBD2 agrees at 15 bases. TRBV5-3 is an ORF, with its function uncertain. This CDR3 has 18 amino acids. Trimming cost V 7 bases and J 4 bases; bases outside gene matches: 11. CDR3 in DNA: TGTGCCAGAGGACCGGGACTAGCGGGAGGCCGGGGCACCGGGGAGCTGTTTTTT. It specifies CARGPGLAGGRGTGELFF.

V gene TRBV18 combines with J gene TRBJ1-4; D perhaps matches TRBD1 (5 bases). Germline loops: CDR1 KGHSH, CDR2 LQKENI. With 4 bases removed from V and 4 bases from J, the gap between germline ends came to 13 bases. CDR3 length: 15 residues. The chain's CDR3 is CASSRALGDNEKLFF. The CDR3 DNA is TGTGCCAGCTCACGGGCCCTAGGGGATAATGAAAAACTGTTTTTT.

This clone was picked up a small number of times. The J gene is TRBJ2-7, the V gene TRBV7-9; TRBD1 might be the D (5 bases). The CDR3 runs 14 residues. V dropped 1 base and J dropped 7 bases, with 14 bases sitting between them. CDR1 and CDR2 from the germline V gene are SEHNR and FQNEAQ (reference sequence). As DNA, the CDR3 is TGTGCCAGCAGCTTAGAGTTTCCAGGGCAGGAGCAGTACTTC. Translation gives CASSLEFPGQEQYF.

The chain uses TRBV6-6 and TRBJ1-1, with D possibly matching TRBD1 (5 bases). Germline assignment: CDR1 MNHNY and CDR2 SVGAGI (reference sequence). The length of the CDR3 is 15 residues. V shed 8 bases and J shed 0 bases, with 16 bases lying between them. This CDR3 is CASGRVSGLNTEAFF. The CDR3 DNA reads TGTGCCAGCGGCAGGGTGTCAGGGCTGAACACTGAAGCTTTCTTT.

The CDR3 bases are TGTGCCAGCTCGGGGGGAGCAACTAATGAAAAACTGTTTTTT. Translating it yields CASSGGATNEKLFF. The rearrangement uses TRBV18 and TRBJ1-4, with D maybe TRBD1 (5 bases). Per the germline V gene, CDR1 is KGHSH and CDR2 is LQKENI. The CDR3 covers 14 residues. Trimming stripped 6 bases from V and 0 bases from J, with 8 bases between.

This clone was observed once. The chain joins TRBV23-1 to TRBJ1-1; D possibly corresponds to TRBD1 (6 bases). TRBV23-1 has ORF status, its function being uncertain. This CDR3 has 18 amino acids. V dropped 0 bases and J dropped 0 bases, with 17 bases sitting between them. The CDR3 DNA reads TGCGCCAGCAGTCAATCGGGTGAGGCAGGGGAACTGAACACTGAAGCTTTCTTT. This codes for CASSQSGEAGELNTEAFF.

The CDR3 region is CASSQDGQGSTEAFF. The CDR3 DNA follows: TGCGCCAGCAGCCAAGACGGACAGGGTTCCACTGAAGCTTTCTTT. The chain employs TRBV4-3 and TRBJ1-1; 8 nucleotides align to TRBD1. Per germline, CDR1 LGHNA and CDR2 YSLEER. This CDR3 has 15 residues. The V gene end was trimmed by 0 bases and the J gene end by 4 bases; junction bases not matched to a gene: 4.

The genes are TRBV5-1 and TRBJ2-1; possibly TRBD2 for D (6 bases). Between the trimmed V and J ends, which lost 4 bases and 5 bases, there was a span of 16 bases. Germline-derived CDR1 and CDR2 are SGHRS and YFSETQ. This CDR3 region has 15 residues. The CDR3 DNA reads as TGCGCCAGCAGCCTGGAGGGGACTTTAAACAATGAGCAGTTCTTC. Translating it yields CASSLEGTLNNEQFF.

This chain connects TRBV14 to TRBJ1-1; weak D call: TRBD1 (6 bases). The V and J ends lost 9 bases and 1 base respectively, with 12 bases between them. This CDR3 is built from 13 residues. The germline CDR1 and CDR2 sequences are SGHDN and FVKESK. CDR3 sequence (DNA): TGTGCCAGTCGCGGACAGCCGAACACTGAAGCTTTCTTT. The encoded protein is CASRGQPNTEAFF.

Only one count was recorded for this clone. The gene calls are TRBV29-1 and TRBJ1-5; D perhaps matches TRBD1 (5 bases). Germline CDR1 reads SQVTM; CDR2 reads ANQGSEA. The V end lost 6 bases, the J end lost 4 bases, and 16 bases lay between the germline ends. CDR3 length equals 14 residues. The CDR3 sequence is CSVGSPGDNQPQHF. In nucleotides, the CDR3 is TGCAGCGTAGGGAGCCCGGGGGATAATCAGCCCCAGCATTTT.

The chain recombines TRBV6-1 with TRBJ1-2; 7 nucleotides line up with TRBD1. Germline loops: CDR1 MNHNS, CDR2 SASEGT. V was pared by 6 bases and J by 7 bases, with 11 bases of the junction left unmatched. This CDR3 has 14 amino acids. As DNA, the CDR3 is TGTGCCAGCAGCGTACAGGGGACCACTCTTGGCTACACCTTC. This codes for CASSVQGTTLGYTF.

This chain links TRBV19 with TRBJ1-2; D may be TRBD1 (5 bases). V was shortened by 1 base and J by 4 bases, with 25 bases between the two germline ends. This CDR3 has 19 residues. Germline V gene data show CDR1 as LNHDA and CDR2 as SQIVND (reference sequence). Here the CDR3 reads CASSIGWGGPNSQSYGYTF. The DNA for the CDR3 is TGTGCCAGTAGTATAGGCTGGGGCGGACCAAACTCTCAATCCTATGGCTACACCTTC.

The chain has TRBV5-1 and TRBJ1-1; 7 bases align to TRBD1. The CDR3 sequence is 16 residues long. V lost 0 bases and J lost 0; bases outside the gene matches: 5. The germline CDR1 and CDR2 sequences are SGHRS and YFSETQ. CDR3 in DNA: TGCGCCAGCAGCTTGGATACAGGGGCCATGAACACTGAAGCTTTCTTT. It encodes CASSLDTGAMNTEAFF.

The V and J genes are TRBV30 and TRBJ2-1; 12 bases fit TRBD2. After removal of 7 bases from V and 5 bases from J, the junction contained 6 bases not matched to a gene. The germline gives CDR1 GTSNPN, CDR2 SVGIG (reference sequence). The CDR3 consists of 14 residues. In DNA, the CDR3 is TGTGCCTCCCACCGGACTAGCGGGAACAATGAGCAGTTCTTC. The encoded protein is CASHRTSGNNEQFF.

This chain uses TRBV6-5 with TRBJ1-1, with 9 nucleotides matching TRBD1. From germline, CDR1 is MNHEY and CDR2 SVGAGI. This CDR3 has 15 amino acids. V lost 5 bases and J lost 1; bases outside the gene matches: 5. The CDR3 loop reads CASSTLGQGNTEAFF. CDR3 bases: TGTGCCAGCAGTACCCTGGGACAGGGGAACACTGAAGCTTTCTTT.

In its sample, this clone was seen a few times. V usage is TRBV7-3 and J usage is TRBJ2-3; 8 positions match TRBD1. V trimming: 6 bases; J trimming: 1 base; junction bases outside the gene matches: 12. CDR1 SGHTA and CDR2 FQGTGA come from the germline V gene. This CDR3 region has 17 residues. CDR3 loop: CASSKAGGEMGTDTQYF. The CDR3 nucleotides read TGTGCCAGCAGTAAGGCAGGGGGCGAGATGGGCACAGATACGCAGTATTTT.